This TCR beta chain comes out of a study of CD4 T cells in relation to SARS-CoV-2 and coronaviruses (dated by TCRdb to the early 2020s). About the study as a whole: In the ViraFEST assay, PBMCs were grown with antigen for roughly 10 days, and TCR beta CDR3s were then sequenced to identify antigen-specific clonal expansions. An HIV-1 Nef peptide pool or a culture without peptide was used as the negative reference condition. Using patient-derived lymphoblastoid cell lines, the shared crossreactive spike epitopes were mapped to their HLA restriction. At the level of individual TCR clonotypes, the study evaluated whether memory CD4+ T cells crossreact between the spike proteins of SARS-CoV-2 and those of common cold coronaviruses. The Adaptive Biotechnologies TCR-sequencing kit was used to sequence samples from three pre-COVID donors and the naive versus memory experiments, whereas other data were Illumina-based. A different TCR-beta assay, based on Illumina, was used to sequence expansion assays from other donors in the study. Broader findings and caveats from the paper: Small numbers of patients and of tested TCRs limited the study. Significantly weaker SARS-CoV-2-driven expansion was shown by crossreactive clones than by monoreactive clones, consistent with antigenic imprinting. Crossreactivity analysis was centred on spike protein, so crossreactivity against other viral proteins was not assessed. No donor contributed both pre-pandemic and post-infection samples, which limited tracing the source of pre-existing responses. Roughly 64% of donors had memory CD4+ clonotypes that crossrecognized SARS-CoV-2 and at least one common cold coronavirus spike.

Comment on this clone: Its cognate antigen has yet to be identified. Base qualities are not at hand, and no much larger clone is one base apart.

Receptors were amplified or captured by the immunoSEQ multiplex PCR assay. Under the source paper's analysis protocol: During preprocessing, nonproductive sequences were removed, along with CDR3s that did not begin with C, did not end with F or W, or were shorter than 7 amino acids. Antigen-specific clonotypes were called with the MANAFEST web app on the basis of expansion relative to the reference and to other culture wells. To be counted as positive, a clone had to show significant expansion compared with the reference culture, at an FDR below 0.05, in 2 of 3 replicate wells. To be called positive, a clone also had to show significant expansion compared with every other tandem well and an odds ratio greater than 5. CDR3 homology was measured as pairwise Levenshtein distance, computed with the stringdist R package after trimming three terminal residues from each end. Entries here come from immuneACCESS through TCRdb and include only in-frame sequences with V and J called. Some clones fail to appear in such tables; in the studies checked, an unresolved V gene covers under half of the shortfall, and the cause of the remainder is unknown. Clonal size and the V and J genes are those of that table, whereas D and trimming came from the DNA. This sample is represented by 20,000 or so clones; approximately 76% of them were singletons. The ten largest make up 16% of the sample.

CD4+ T cells from unexposed donors were collected before the COVID-19 pandemic (2011-2018). Following 10 days of culture, the EasySep CD4+ T cell isolation kit was used to isolate CD4+ T cells. Unexposed donor CD4+ T cells were tested for reactivity to SARS-CoV-2 S and N and four common cold coronavirus spike pools, as cell number allowed. Each well held 1.5 million to 2.5 million PBMCs cultured in IMDM containing roughly 5.1% human AB serum and 10 IU/ml IL-2. Half of the culture medium was replaced with fresh IL-2-containing medium on days 3 and 7. Each peptide culture condition was generally run in triplicate replicate wells. Leukapheresis product for the unexposed donors was purchased commercially. PBMCs were isolated from leukapheresis product or whole blood by Ficoll-Paque PLUS gradient centrifugation. PBMCs were either used fresh in the expansion assay or cryopreserved at -140 degrees C. The QIAamp Micro DNA Kit was used to extract genomic DNA from the CD4+ T cells.

The trim is 9 bases for V and 8 bases for J, with a gap of 14 bases between the germline ends. Reading from cysteine to phenylalanine, the CDR3 counts 13 amino acids. CDR3 DNA is the only sequence kept; it has 39 bases, read in frame from the first base. For CDR1 and CDR2, the germline V gene (reference sequence) lists LNHDA and SQIVND. This sequence originates from a human donor in good health. The sequenced material came from CD4+ T cells from PBMCs, cultured in vitro. The chain is encoded by TRBV19 joined to TRBJ1-6, with an unclear D gene assignment. The CDR3 here reads CASTRVPDSPLHF. At the DNA level, the sequence is TGTGCCAGCACCCGGGTTCCGGATTCACCCCTCCACTTT. Extended through the reference TRBV19 and TRBJ1-6 proteins, this CDR3 yields the full variable domain: DGGITQSPKYLFRKEGQNVTLSCEQNLNHDAMYWYRQDPGQGLRLIYYSQIVNDFQKGDIAEGYSVSREKKESFPLTVTSAQKNPTAFYLCASTRVPDSPLHFGNGTRLTVT.